Shown below are 11 T cell receptor beta chains from a single sample sequenced in a study of CD8 T cells in ankylosing spondylitis (dated by TCRdb to between 2016 and 2019). Library preparation used 5' RACE. The reads were generated on an Illumina HiSeq 2500. TCRdb took the public reads, trimmed them with fastp at Q25, ran MiXCR for clone calling and kept in-frame beta chains. Entries are consolidated by CDR3 protein sequence, retaining the most common genes and DNA. The sample contains 150,000 to 200,000 distinct CDR3 sequences, more than 9% of them found a single time. Together, the top ten hold around 29% of the sample. The source material was blood, either unsorted or a sorted T cell fraction (not recorded which). The receptor source for this set is a male donor with ankylosing spondylitis or in good health (not recorded which).

This clonotype appeared many times. The chain couples TRBV5-1 to TRBJ1-1; TRBD1 agrees at 8 bases. Germline values: CDR1 SGHRS, CDR2 YFSETQ. CDR3 length equals 13 residues. Germline trimming cut 0 bases from V and 6 bases from J; bases unmatched to any gene: 1. The CDR3 region has the DNA TGCGCCAGCAGCTTGGGACAGGGGTCTGAAGCTTTCTTT. This encodes CASSLGQGSEAFF.

A few counts support this clonotype. The gene calls are TRBV6-1 and TRBJ2-3, with 8 nucleotides matching TRBD1. Looked up from germline, CDR1 is MNHNS and CDR2 is SASEGT. V dropped 6 bases and J dropped 4; count of bases not matched to a gene: 15. This CDR3 has 17 amino acids. This chain's CDR3 is CASRLTGTGVKADTQYF. The CDR3 DNA reads TGTGCCAGCAGGTTGACCGGGACAGGTGTAAAGGCAGATACGCAGTATTTT.

This clonotype was recorded a few times. In nucleotides, the CDR3 is TGTGCCAGCAGCCCTGAGGGGGGAGATACGCAGTATTTT. Protein: CASSPEGGDTQYF. The gene calls are TRBV6-1 and TRBJ2-3; D assignment may be TRBD1 or TRBD2 (6 bases each). The CDR3 sequence is 13 residues long. Germline values: CDR1 MNHNS, CDR2 SASEGT. V shed 6 bases and J shed 5 bases, with 12 bases lying between them.

This clonotype was seen repeatedly, ten times or more. The rearrangement links TRBV10-3 to TRBJ2-3; D not certain. The length of the CDR3 is 15 residues. The germline CDR1 and CDR2 sequences are ENHRY and SYGVKD. V lost 2 bases and J 2 bases, leaving 11 bases between the germline ends. CDR3 nucleotide sequence: TGTGCCATCAGTGAGACCCGTAGGAACACAGATACGCAGTATTTT. This codes for CAISETRRNTDTQYF.

A few counts support this clonotype. The chain is built from TRBV5-1 and TRBJ2-1; the match to TRBD2 covers 9 bases. Per germline, CDR1 SGHRS and CDR2 YFSETQ. V shed 0 bases, J shed 2 bases, and the junction held 3 bases outside the gene matches. This CDR3 spans 16 amino acids. CDR3: CASSLDASGAYNEQFF. The CDR3 nucleotides read TGCGCCAGCAGCTTGGATGCTAGCGGGGCCTACAATGAGCAGTTCTTC.

Comments on this clonotype: A much larger clone differs by one base, so this may be a read error. The J gene is TRBJ2-2, the V gene TRBV28, with D maybe TRBD1 (6 bases). Trimming cost V 6 bases and J 7 bases, with 15 bases left between them. This CDR3 spans 14 amino acids. The germline gives CDR1 MDHEN, CDR2 SYDVKM. The CDR3 DNA follows: TGTGCCAGCAGCAACTTACAGGGTATCGGGGAGCTGTTTTTT. Translated: CASSNLQGIGELFF. The full variable domain, in which reference TRBV28 and TRBJ2-2 provide the parts outside the CDR3, is DVKVTQSSRYLVKRTGEKVFLECVQDMDHENMFWYRQDPGLGLRLIYFSYDVKMKEKGDIPEGYSVSREKKERFSLILESASTNQTSMYLCASSNLQGIGELFFGEGSRLTVL.

This clonotype came up many times. This sequence joins TRBV20-1 and TRBJ2-1; TRBD2 is a possible D gene (5 bases). V shed 0 bases and J shed 3 bases, with 15 bases lying between them. The CDR3 is made up of 16 amino acids. Germline-derived CDR1 and CDR2 are DFQATT and SNEGSKA (reference sequence). The CDR3 DNA follows: TGCAGTGCTAGAGATACCGCTAGCCCAGACTACAATGAGCAGTTCTTC. It encodes CSARDTASPDYNEQFF.

This clonotype has at least ten counts. The genes are TRBV2 and TRBJ1-2, with D maybe TRBD1 (6 bases). CDR3 length equals 20 residues. V dropped 2 bases and J dropped 1 base, with 26 bases sitting between them. Germline CDR1 reads SNHLY; CDR2 reads FYNNEI. CDR3 sequence reads: CASSERGQGNPRDNNYGYTF. The CDR3, as DNA: TGTGCCAGCAGTGAACGGGGGCAGGGTAATCCGAGAGACAATAACTATGGCTACACCTTC.

In its sample, this clonotype was seen many times. The V call is TRBV28, the J call TRBJ1-3; no firm D call. In germline, CDR1 is MDHEN, CDR2 SYDVKM. Trimming removed 5 bases from V and 5 bases from J, with 16 bases in between. The CDR3 runs 15 residues. The DNA for the CDR3 is TGTGCCAGCAGTGACCCAGGCGCGTCTCGAAACACCATATATTTT. The encoded protein is CASSDPGASRNTIYF.

With regard to this clonotype: At one end the junction does not follow the germline gene, possibly because of a read error. The chain is built from TRBV11-2 and TRBJ2-7; D tentatively reads TRBD1 or TRBD2 (5 bases each). Germline CDR1 and CDR2: SGHAT and FQNNGV. The CDR3 is 13 amino acids. This CDR3 is CASSSAGTAIGVF. CDR3 nucleotide sequence: TGTGCCAGCAGCTCCGCAGGGACCGCAATAGGTGTATTC.

This clonotype was counted many times. The chain has TRBV6-2 or TRBV6-3 and TRBJ1-5, with 8 nucleotides matching TRBD1. V gave up 6 bases and J gave up 6 bases; unmatched junction bases: 10. CDR1 and CDR2 (germline): MNHEY, SVGEGT. CDR3 size: 15 residues. The chain's CDR3 is CASSPAGQGFQPQHF. The CDR3 DNA reads as TGTGCCAGCAGCCCTGCCGGACAGGGTTTTCAGCCCCAGCATTTT.